This entry lists 13 T cell receptor beta chains sequenced from one sample in a study of blood T cell repertoires in COVID-19. The data were produced by immunoSEQ multiplex PCR, yet TCRdb's version contains in-frame clones alone and is incomplete. This sample has over 300,000 clones, with more than 70% found just once. Input material: peripheral blood. These receptors originate from a man between 18 and 35 years old who had recovered from COVID-19.

The chain employs TRBV9 and TRBJ2-7, with 9 bases matching TRBD1. The CDR3 is made up of 15 amino acids. Germline V CDR1 and CDR2: SGDLS, YYNGEE. Unmatched junction bases numbered 5, after V lost 3 bases and J lost 1 base. The CDR3 is CASSEGQGGSYEQYF. For the CDR3, the DNA is TGTGCCAGCAGCGAGGGACAGGGAGGGTCCTACGAGCAGTACTTC. The full variable domain, its missing parts supplied by reference TRBV9 and TRBJ2-7, is DSGVTQTPKHLITATGQRVTLRCSPRSGDLSVYWYQQSLDQGLQFLIQYYNGEERAKGNILERFSAQQFPDLHSELNLSSLELGDSALYFCASSEGQGGSYEQYFGPGTRLTVT.

V gene TRBV3-1 (or the pseudogene TRBV3-2) combines with J gene TRBJ2-7; D is ambiguous. The CDR3 has 14 amino acids. Germline CDR1 LGHDT, CDR2 YNNKEL (reference sequence). Trimming removed 0 bases at V and 2 bases at J, with 8 bases between. The CDR3 region has the DNA TGTGCCAGCAGCCAAGACGGAGAAACCTACGAGCAGTACTTC. Protein: CASSQDGETYEQYF.

V and J are TRBV4-3 and TRBJ2-2; D might be TRBD2 (7 bases). Trimming pared 0 bases from V and 5 bases from J, leaving 13 bases between. The germline V gene encodes CDR1 LGHNA and CDR2 YSLEER. The CDR3 totals 16 residues. The CDR3 DNA reads TGCGCCAGCAGCCAAGATCGGGGGGCGCTGACCGGGGAGCTGTTTTTT. Its translation is CASSQDRGALTGELFF.

V gene TRBV6-2 or TRBV6-3 combines with J gene TRBJ1-5, with D possibly being TRBD1 (5 bases). This CDR3 has 16 amino acids. Germline V gives CDR1 MNHEY, CDR2 SVGEGT. The V end lost 2 bases, the J end lost 12 bases, and 23 bases lay between the germline ends. Here the CDR3 DNA reads TGTGCCAGCAGTTACGGCGGACAAGGGTTGTGGGGTTTCCAGCATTTT. Residues: CASSYGGQGLWGFQHF.

This chain links TRBV7-9 with TRBJ2-3; D perhaps matches TRBD1 (5 bases). V gave up 2 bases and J gave up 2 bases, with 8 bases separating them. The CDR3 consists of 14 residues. Germline V gives CDR1 SEHNR, CDR2 FQNEAQ (reference sequence). The CDR3 is CASSLRQNTDTQYF. CDR3 sequence (DNA): TGTGCCAGCAGCTTAAGACAGAACACAGATACGCAGTATTTT.

In this sample, this clone turned up once. The chain uses TRBV5-1 and TRBJ2-7; a possible D gene is TRBD1 (5 bases). V was shortened by 4 bases and J by 2 bases, with 13 bases between the two germline ends. CDR3 length equals 14 residues. Germline lookup yields CDR1 SGHRS and CDR2 YFSETQ. In nucleotides, the CDR3 is TGCGCCAGCAGCCAAATGCCAGGGACCTACGAGCAGTACTTC. The encoded protein is CASSQMPGTYEQYF.

The chain has TRBV7-2 and TRBJ2-7; 8 nucleotides line up with TRBD2. The CDR3 covers 16 residues. The trim removed 0 bases at V and 3 bases at J, leaving 7 bases unmatched. The V gene's germline CDR1 is SGHTA and CDR2 FQGNSA. The CDR3 protein is CASSLAGLVGLYEQYF. Here the CDR3 DNA reads TGTGCCAGCAGCTTAGCGGGACTAGTAGGCCTCTACGAGCAGTACTTC.

The chain recombines TRBV27 with TRBJ2-7, with D tentatively TRBD1 (7 bases). Germline V gene sequence: CDR1 MNHEY, CDR2 SMNVEV (reference sequence). The V gene lost 6 bases and the J gene lost 2 bases, with 20 bases spanning the gap. This CDR3 has 16 residues. The CDR3 DNA is TGTGCCAGCAGCCCCTGGGGGGACAGACCAACCTACGAGCAGTACTTC. It translates to CASSPWGDRPTYEQYF.

The V and J genes are TRBV4-1 and TRBJ2-7; 14 bases match TRBD2. The germline CDR1 and CDR2 sequences are MGHRA and YSYEKL. The CDR3 has 16 amino acids. V was pared by 1 base and J by 7 bases, with 6 bases of the junction left unmatched. CDR3 in amino acids: CASSQAGTSGRGEQYF. CDR3 bases: TGCGCCAGCAGCCAAGCCGGGACTAGCGGGAGAGGAGAGCAGTACTTC.

The chain recombines TRBV15 with TRBJ2-7; 12 bases fit TRBD2. CDR1 LNHNV and CDR2 YYDKDF come from the germline V gene (reference sequence). After removal of 3 bases from V and 4 bases from J, the junction contained 10 bases not matched to a gene. The CDR3 totals 17 residues. The CDR3 DNA reads as TGTGCCACCAGCAGGGGACCGTTGACTAGCGGGAGTTACGAGCAGTACTTC. Translated, it gives CATSRGPLTSGSYEQYF.

J is TRBJ1-1 and V is TRBV6-5, with 9 bases lining up with TRBD1. Germline V gene lookup returns CDR1 MNHEY and CDR2 SVGAGI. V trimming: 6 bases; J trimming: 0 bases; junction bases outside the gene matches: 2. The CDR3 is 14 amino acids. The CDR3 nucleotides read TGTGCCAGCAGACGGACAGGGGTGAACACTGAAGCTTTCTTT. It is translated as CASRRTGVNTEAFF.

The CDR3 here is CASRGGFPDTQYF. The CDR3 DNA sequence: TGTGCCAGTAGGGGAGGGTTCCCAGATACGCAGTATTTT. The chain carries TRBV19 and TRBJ2-3; 7 nucleotides line up with TRBD2. In germline, CDR1 is LNHDA, CDR2 SQIVND (reference sequence). Unmatched junction bases numbered 4, after V lost 6 bases and J lost 4 bases. The length of the CDR3 is 13 residues.

The rearrangement uses TRBV20-1 and TRBJ1-1; 8 bases are a match to TRBD1. V lost 5 bases to trimming and J lost 7 bases; unmatched junction nucleotides: 3. The CDR3 extends over 11 amino acids. Germline-derived CDR1 and CDR2 are DFQATT and SNEGSKA (reference sequence). The CDR3 sequence is CSAGQGIEAFF. The CDR3 region has the DNA TGCAGTGCTGGACAGGGTATTGAAGCTTTCTTT.